Listed below are T cell receptor beta chains from one sample, sequenced in a study of long-term antiretroviral therapy in people with HIV. Libraries were prepared by immunoSEQ multiplex PCR; TCRdb keeps only in-frame clonotypes and omits some of them. The repertoire holds roughly 20,000 clones, with about 80% as singletons. The sequenced sample was unsorted PBMCs, obtained 0.2 years after starting antiretroviral therapy. Source of these receptors: a woman between 40 and 55 years old with HIV. The CDR3 runs from the conserved cysteine through the conserved F or W. A D gene is named only where the DNA matches it firmly. The listing skips clone size in some rows; elsewhere it reads once, few, many or a size class.

d_call: TRBD2; j_call: TRBJ2-2; v_call: TRBV15; clone_size: few; cdr3_aa: CATSRDIGLATNTGELFF; cdr3_nt: TGTGCCACCAGCAGAGATATCGGACTAGCGACGAACACCGGGGAGCTGTTTTTT
d_call: .; j_call: TRBJ2-2; v_call: TRBV7-9; clone_size: .; cdr3_aa: CASSLRGPNTGELFF; cdr3_nt: TGTGCCAGCAGCTTAAGGGGACCGAACACCGGGGAGCTGTTTTTT
d_call: TRBD1; j_call: TRBJ2-7; v_call: TRBV18; clone_size: once; cdr3_aa: CASSNRQGAPYEQYF; cdr3_nt: TGTGCCAGCTCAAACAGACAGGGAGCACCCTACGAGCAGTACTTC
d_call: .; j_call: TRBJ2-7; v_call: TRBV7-9; clone_size: medium-sized; cdr3_aa: CASSSMGPAGEQYF; cdr3_nt: TGTGCCAGCAGCTCAATGGGACCAGCAGGCGAGCAGTACTTC
d_call: TRBD2; j_call: TRBJ2-3; v_call: TRBV11-2; clone_size: .; cdr3_aa: CASSSHPSGYTDTQYF; cdr3_nt: TGTGCCAGCAGCTCCCACCCTAGCGGGTACACAGATACGCAGTATTTT
d_call: .; j_call: TRBJ2-1; v_call: TRBV19; clone_size: .; cdr3_aa: CASSIRPAWDFYNEQFF; cdr3_nt: TGTGCCAGTAGTATTCGTCCCGCTTGGGACTTTTACAATGAGCAGTTCTTC
d_call: TRBD2; j_call: TRBJ2-7; v_call: TRBV9; clone_size: .; cdr3_aa: CASSVGAGGPVYEQYF; cdr3_nt: TGTGCCAGCAGCGTAGGGGCGGGAGGGCCGGTGTACGAGCAGTACTTC
d_call: .; j_call: TRBJ2-2; v_call: TRBV11-2; clone_size: .; cdr3_aa: CASSLRGTRTGELFF; cdr3_nt: TGTGCCAGCAGCCTAAGGGGGACGAGGACCGGGGAGCTGTTTTTT
d_call: .; j_call: TRBJ1-3; v_call: TRBV18; clone_size: .; cdr3_aa: CASSPLTRTQGNTIYF; cdr3_nt: TGTGCCAGCTCACCACTTACCCGGACTCAAGGAAACACCATATATTTT
d_call: .; j_call: TRBJ2-7; v_call: TRBV30; clone_size: .; cdr3_aa: CAWSGGSDSSYEQYF; cdr3_nt: TGTGCCTGGAGTGGAGGGTCAGACAGCTCCTACGAGCAGTACTTC
d_call: .; j_call: TRBJ2-2; v_call: TRBV30; clone_size: .; cdr3_aa: CAWSPTRELFF; cdr3_nt: TGTGCCTGGAGTCCGACGAGGGAGCTGTTTTTT
d_call: .; j_call: TRBJ2-3; v_call: TRBV2; clone_size: .; cdr3_aa: CASSEWGRGAYTDTQYF; cdr3_nt: TGTGCCAGCAGTGAATGGGGCAGGGGAGCCTACACAGATACGCAGTATTTT
d_call: .; j_call: TRBJ1-1; v_call: TRBV7-9; clone_size: .; cdr3_aa: CASSSMDMNTEAFF; cdr3_nt: TGTGCCAGCAGCTCCATGGATATGAACACTGAAGCTTTCTTT
d_call: .; j_call: TRBJ2-1; v_call: TRBV5-8; clone_size: .; cdr3_aa: CASRHIEGTVFNEQFF; cdr3_nt: TGTGCCAGCAGACACATCGAGGGTACGGTATTCAATGAGCAGTTCTTC
d_call: .; j_call: TRBJ2-3; v_call: TRBV5-1; clone_size: .; cdr3_aa: CASSWGTTRDTQYF; cdr3_nt: TGCGCCAGCAGCTGGGGGACGACACGGGATACGCAGTATTTT
d_call: .; j_call: TRBJ1-4; v_call: TRBV4-3; clone_size: .; cdr3_aa: CASSQTAKGGEKLFF; cdr3_nt: TGCGCCAGCAGCCAGACAGCCAAAGGTGGTGAAAAACTGTTTTTT
d_call: TRBD1; j_call: TRBJ1-6; v_call: TRBV12-5; clone_size: .; cdr3_aa: CASGPGTGLYVTHSPLHF; cdr3_nt: TGTGCTAGTGGGCCCGGGACAGGGCTATATGTTACCCATTCACCCCTCCACTTT
d_call: .; j_call: TRBJ2-2; v_call: TRBV19; clone_size: .; cdr3_aa: CASSGGHLNGGELFF; cdr3_nt: TGTGCCAGTAGTGGGGGACATTTGAATGGCGGGGAGCTGTTTTTT
d_call: TRBD1; j_call: TRBJ1-5; v_call: TRBV15; clone_size: .; cdr3_aa: CATSRYRGSYSNQPQHF; cdr3_nt: TGTGCCACCAGCAGATACAGGGGATCATATAGCAATCAGCCCCAGCATTTT
d_call: TRBD1; j_call: TRBJ1-2; v_call: TRBV5-8; clone_size: .; cdr3_aa: CASSFQGAWGYTF; cdr3_nt: TGTGCCAGCAGCTTTCAGGGGGCTTGGGGCTACACCTTC
d_call: TRBD1; j_call: TRBJ1-3; v_call: TRBV7-9; clone_size: .; cdr3_aa: CASRQGSGNTIYF; cdr3_nt: TGTGCCAGCAGACAGGGGTCTGGAAACACCATATATTTT
d_call: .; j_call: TRBJ1-1; v_call: TRBV29-1; clone_size: .; cdr3_aa: CSATRMNTEAFF; cdr3_nt: TGCAGCGCGACAAGAATGAACACTGAAGCTTTCTTT
d_call: .; j_call: TRBJ2-1; v_call: TRBV7-2; clone_size: once; cdr3_aa: CASSLALHRQNEQFF; cdr3_nt: TGTGCCAGCAGCTTAGCGCTTCATCGGCAAAATGAGCAGTTCTTC
d_call: .; j_call: TRBJ2-5; v_call: TRBV12-2; clone_size: .; cdr3_aa: CASRLWAGPALDQETQYF; cdr3_nt: TGTGCAAGTCGCTTGTGGGCGGGGCCGGCCTTAGACCAAGAGACCCAGTACTTC
d_call: .; j_call: TRBJ1-5; v_call: TRBV6-1; clone_size: .; cdr3_aa: CASMGGLGQPQHF; cdr3_nt: TGTGCCAGCATGGGGGGGTTGGGTCAGCCCCAGCATTTT
d_call: .; j_call: TRBJ1-5; v_call: TRBV5-6; clone_size: .; cdr3_aa: CASSADSTNQPQHF; cdr3_nt: TGTGCCAGCAGCGCTGACAGCACAAATCAGCCCCAGCATTTT
d_call: TRBD2; j_call: TRBJ2-7; v_call: TRBV5-5; clone_size: few; cdr3_aa: CASSLGLAGSYEQYF; cdr3_nt: TGTGCCAGCAGCTTGGGATTAGCGGGCTCCTACGAGCAGTACTTC
d_call: TRBD1; j_call: TRBJ2-5; v_call: TRBV5-1; clone_size: .; cdr3_aa: CASSPDRAISETQYF; cdr3_nt: TGCGCCAGCAGCCCTGACAGGGCTATATCAGAGACCCAGTACTTC
d_call: .; j_call: TRBJ1-2; v_call: TRBV29-1; clone_size: .; cdr3_aa: CSVVGGTVLDYGYTF; cdr3_nt: TGCAGCGTTGTGGGGGGCACAGTTCTGGACTATGGCTACACCTTC
d_call: TRBD1; j_call: TRBJ2-7; v_call: TRBV13; clone_size: .; cdr3_aa: CASRDAGTGGLEQYF; cdr3_nt: TGTGCCAGCAGAGACGCCGGGACAGGGGGACTCGAGCAGTACTTC
d_call: TRBD1; j_call: TRBJ1-2; v_call: TRBV11-3; clone_size: .; cdr3_aa: CASSLTGFGGYTF; cdr3_nt: TGTGCCAGCAGCCTGACAGGGTTTGGTGGCTACACCTTC
d_call: .; j_call: TRBJ1-4; v_call: TRBV18; clone_size: .; cdr3_aa: CASSPTSLNEKLFF; cdr3_nt: TGTGCCAGCTCGCCGACAAGCCTTAATGAAAAACTGTTTTTT
d_call: .; j_call: TRBJ1-1; v_call: TRBV2; clone_size: .; cdr3_aa: CASGLQGRTEAFF; cdr3_nt: TGTGCCAGCGGACTCCAGGGAAGGACTGAAGCTTTCTTT
d_call: .; j_call: TRBJ1-2; v_call: TRBV6-1; clone_size: .; cdr3_aa: CASSGGNRGDYGYTF; cdr3_nt: TGTGCCAGCAGTGGAGGCAACCGGGGGGACTATGGCTACACCTTC
d_call: .; j_call: TRBJ2-3; v_call: TRBV5-4; clone_size: .; cdr3_aa: CASNLRAGTDTQYF; cdr3_nt: TGTGCCAGCAACCTACGGGCGGGAACAGATACGCAGTATTTT
d_call: .; j_call: TRBJ2-7; v_call: TRBV6-1; clone_size: .; cdr3_aa: CASSPDPFSYEQYF; cdr3_nt: TGTGCCAGCAGCCCGGACCCATTCTCCTACGAGCAGTACTTC
d_call: .; j_call: TRBJ2-5; v_call: TRBV4-3; clone_size: .; cdr3_aa: CASSQGGGPQETQYF; cdr3_nt: TGCGCCAGCAGCCAGGGGGGCGGCCCTCAAGAGACCCAGTACTTC
d_call: .; j_call: TRBJ2-7; v_call: TRBV5-4; clone_size: once; cdr3_aa: CASSGISASFTEQYF; cdr3_nt: TGTGCCAGCAGCGGTATTAGCGCTTCTTTCACCGAGCAGTACTTC
d_call: .; j_call: TRBJ2-7; v_call: TRBV5-1; clone_size: .; cdr3_aa: CASSLGTYEQYF; cdr3_nt: TGCGCCAGCAGCTTAGGAACCTACGAGCAGTACTTC
d_call: TRBD2; j_call: TRBJ2-1; v_call: TRBV7-9; clone_size: .; cdr3_aa: CASSLEREVTRTYNEQFF; cdr3_nt: TGTGCCAGCAGCTTAGAGCGGGAGGTTACGCGAACGTACAATGAGCAGTTCTTC
d_call: TRBD1; j_call: TRBJ1-5; v_call: TRBV19; clone_size: .; cdr3_aa: CASSGTVNQPQHF; cdr3_nt: TGTGCCAGTAGCGGGACAGTTAATCAGCCCCAGCATTTT
d_call: TRBD2; j_call: TRBJ2-2; v_call: TRBV29-1; clone_size: .; cdr3_aa: CSVERGRVGGELFF; cdr3_nt: TGCAGCGTTGAACGCGGGAGGGTAGGCGGGGAGCTGTTTTTT
d_call: TRBD1; j_call: TRBJ1-5; v_call: TRBV14; clone_size: few; cdr3_aa: CASSRGKPRGQGDGQPQHF; cdr3_nt: TGTGCCAGCAGCCGCGGGAAACCACGGGGACAGGGTGATGGTCAGCCCCAGCATTTT
d_call: .; j_call: TRBJ1-1; v_call: TRBV5-6; clone_size: .; cdr3_aa: CASSLWGSTEAFF; cdr3_nt: TGTGCCAGCAGCTTGTGGGGGTCCACTGAAGCTTTCTTT
d_call: .; j_call: TRBJ2-7; v_call: TRBV5-4; clone_size: .; cdr3_aa: CASSHSGGAAGLLRVQYF; cdr3_nt: TGTGCCAGCAGCCATTCCGGGGGCGCTGCGGGCCTATTACGTGTGCAGTACTTC
d_call: .; j_call: TRBJ2-1; v_call: TRBV29-1; clone_size: .; cdr3_aa: CSVVPGTDNEQFF; cdr3_nt: TGCAGCGTTGTTCCCGGGACTGACAATGAGCAGTTCTTC
d_call: TRBD2; j_call: TRBJ2-2; v_call: TRBV27; clone_size: .; cdr3_aa: CASSSGGPAPGELFF; cdr3_nt: TGTGCCAGCAGTTCGGGAGGGCCCGCCCCCGGGGAGCTGTTTTTT
d_call: .; j_call: TRBJ2-2; v_call: TRBV2; clone_size: .; cdr3_aa: CASRRPNTGELFF; cdr3_nt: TGTGCCAGCAGGAGACCGAACACCGGGGAGCTGTTTTTT
d_call: .; j_call: TRBJ2-2; v_call: TRBV18; clone_size: .; cdr3_aa: CASSQMGSRVLFF; cdr3_nt: TGTGCCAGCTCACAAATGGGCTCCCGAGTCCTGTTTTTT
d_call: .; j_call: TRBJ2-7; v_call: TRBV5-6; clone_size: .; cdr3_aa: CASSPGRRYEQYF; cdr3_nt: TGTGCCAGCAGCCCCGGACGGCGCTACGAGCAGTACTTC
d_call: .; j_call: TRBJ1-2; v_call: TRBV7-9; clone_size: .; cdr3_aa: CASSLDYYGYTF; cdr3_nt: TGTGCCAGCAGCTTAGACTACTATGGTTACACCTTC
d_call: .; j_call: TRBJ1-6; v_call: TRBV11-3; clone_size: .; cdr3_aa: CASSLMSSSPLHF; cdr3_nt: TGTGCCAGCAGCTTAATGTCGAGTTCACCCCTCCACTTT
d_call: TRBD1; j_call: TRBJ1-4; v_call: TRBV30; clone_size: .; cdr3_aa: CAWSFLGTELNEKLFF; cdr3_nt: TGTGCCTGGAGCTTCCTAGGGACAGAACTTAATGAAAAACTGTTTTTT
d_call: .; j_call: TRBJ2-2; v_call: TRBV11-3; clone_size: .; cdr3_aa: CASSSRTGYTGELFF; cdr3_nt: TGTGCCAGCAGCTCTCGGACGGGTTACACCGGGGAGCTGTTTTTT
d_call: .; j_call: TRBJ1-5; v_call: TRBV27; clone_size: .; cdr3_aa: CASSLTNNDQPQHF; cdr3_nt: TGTGCCAGCAGTTTAACCAACAACGATCAGCCCCAGCATTTT
d_call: .; j_call: TRBJ2-5; v_call: TRBV11-2; clone_size: few; cdr3_aa: CASSLAGTSRETQYF; cdr3_nt: TGTGCCAGCAGCCTCGCCGGGACCAGCCGAGAGACCCAGTACTTC
d_call: .; j_call: TRBJ2-7; v_call: TRBV6-5; clone_size: .; cdr3_aa: CASSNGGAYEQYF; cdr3_nt: TGTGCCAGCAGTAACGGGGGTGCCTACGAGCAGTACTTC
d_call: .; j_call: TRBJ1-2; v_call: TRBV5-1; clone_size: once; cdr3_aa: CASSPGESGLIYGYTF; cdr3_nt: TGCGCCAGCAGCCCAGGAGAGAGCGGGCTTATCTATGGCTACACCTTC